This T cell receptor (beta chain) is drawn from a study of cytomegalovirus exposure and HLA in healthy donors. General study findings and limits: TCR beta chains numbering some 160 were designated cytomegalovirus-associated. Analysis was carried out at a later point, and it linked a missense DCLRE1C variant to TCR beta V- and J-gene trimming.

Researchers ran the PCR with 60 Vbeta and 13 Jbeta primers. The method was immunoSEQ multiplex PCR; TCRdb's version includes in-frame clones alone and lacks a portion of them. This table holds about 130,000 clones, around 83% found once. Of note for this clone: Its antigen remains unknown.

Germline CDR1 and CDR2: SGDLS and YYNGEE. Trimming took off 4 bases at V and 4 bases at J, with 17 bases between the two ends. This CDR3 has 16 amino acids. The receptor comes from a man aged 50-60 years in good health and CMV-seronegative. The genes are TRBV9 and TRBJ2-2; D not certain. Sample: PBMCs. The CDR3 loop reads CASSSSPVRSTGELFF. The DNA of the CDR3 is TGTGCCAGCAGCTCCTCACCCGTTAGGAGCACCGGGGAGCTGTTTTTT.